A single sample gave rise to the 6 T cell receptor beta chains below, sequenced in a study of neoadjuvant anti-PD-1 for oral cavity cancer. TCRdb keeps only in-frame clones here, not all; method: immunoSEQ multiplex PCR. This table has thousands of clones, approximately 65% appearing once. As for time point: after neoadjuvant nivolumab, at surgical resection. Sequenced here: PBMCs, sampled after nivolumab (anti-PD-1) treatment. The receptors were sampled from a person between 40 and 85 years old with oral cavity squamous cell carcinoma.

CDR3 sequence (DNA): TGTGCCAGCAGCCAAACCTGGGACTCCGAGGGGACCCAGTACTTC. This codes for CASSQTWDSEGTQYF. The rearrangement uses TRBV4-2 and TRBJ2-5, with TRBD2 as a possible D gene (6 bases). Germline V gene data show CDR1 as LGHNA and CDR2 as YNFKEQ. Trimming pared 2 bases from V and 7 bases from J, leaving 17 bases between. This CDR3 has 15 amino acids.

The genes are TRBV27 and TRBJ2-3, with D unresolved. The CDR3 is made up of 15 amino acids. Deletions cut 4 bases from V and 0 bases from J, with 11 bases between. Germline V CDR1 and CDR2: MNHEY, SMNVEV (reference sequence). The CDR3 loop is CASSWSGRSTDTQYF. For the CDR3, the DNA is TGTGCCAGCAGTTGGTCGGGCAGGAGCACAGATACGCAGTATTTT.

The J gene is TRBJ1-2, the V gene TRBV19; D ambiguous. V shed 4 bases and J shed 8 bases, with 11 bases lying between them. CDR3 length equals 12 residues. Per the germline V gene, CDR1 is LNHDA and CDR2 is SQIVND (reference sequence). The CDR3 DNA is TGTGCCAGTAGTAAGGACCTTCGGGGCTACACCTTC. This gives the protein CASSKDLRGYTF.

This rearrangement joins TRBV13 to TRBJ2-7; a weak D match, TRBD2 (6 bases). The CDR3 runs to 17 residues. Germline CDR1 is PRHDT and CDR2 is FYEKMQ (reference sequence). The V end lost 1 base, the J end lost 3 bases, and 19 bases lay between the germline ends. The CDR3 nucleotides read TGTGCCAGCAGCTTAGAATCGGGGGAGAGGGTGAACTACGAGCAGTACTTC. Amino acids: CASSLESGERVNYEQYF.

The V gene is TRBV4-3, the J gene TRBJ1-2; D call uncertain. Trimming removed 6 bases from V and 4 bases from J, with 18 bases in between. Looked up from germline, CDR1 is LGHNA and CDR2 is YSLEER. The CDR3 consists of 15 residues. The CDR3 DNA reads TGCGCCAGCAGGAGTGGCCCTTCGGACCTCTATGGCTACACCTTC. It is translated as CASRSGPSDLYGYTF.

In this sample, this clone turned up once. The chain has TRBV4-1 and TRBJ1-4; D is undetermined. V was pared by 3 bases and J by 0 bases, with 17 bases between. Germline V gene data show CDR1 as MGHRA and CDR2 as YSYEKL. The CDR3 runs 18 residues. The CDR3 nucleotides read TGCGCCAGCAGCCACGGGATAGTTATTATTGCAACTAATGAAAAACTGTTTTTT. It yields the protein CASSHGIVIIATNEKLFF.